The T cell receptor (beta chain) under discussion was sequenced for a study of blood T cell repertoires in COVID-19. Overall study context: There were acute and convalescent COVID-19 samples, and they came from the United States, Italy and Spain.

This CDR3 contains 12 residues. V lost 3 bases, J lost 5 bases, and 7 bases lay in between. TCRdb keeps only in-frame clones here, not all; method: immunoSEQ multiplex PCR. The sample consists of around 230,000 clones, about 83% of them appearing once. The clonotype comes from a woman between 45 and 65 years old with acute or convalescent COVID-19. V usage is TRBV12-3 or TRBV12-4 and J usage is TRBJ2-5; unclear D gene. Sequencing used peripheral blood. CDR3: CASSFPRETQYF. CDR3 nucleotide sequence: TGTGCCAGCAGTTTCCCTCGGGAGACCCAGTACTTC.